This record looks at one T cell receptor beta chain sequence and its context. This record comes from a study of blood T cell repertoires in COVID-19. Study details: The origin of the acute and convalescent COVID-19 samples was the United States, Italy and Spain. T cells, B-cell-depleted T cells, or PBMCs provided the cDNA or gDNA that served as material.

Germline V lookup: CDR1 SGHRS, CDR2 YFSETQ. Trimming removed 3 bases from V and 0 bases from J; junction bases left unmatched: 4. This CDR3 is built from 15 residues. Authors' processing steps: It was from reference gene primer amplification that nucleated cell counts were estimated. Clones were sequenced by immunoSEQ multiplex PCR, and TCRdb holds only the in-frame ones, with some missing. V and J calls plus clone size are reproduced from that table; the DNA served to infer D and trimming. The profile shows approximately 97,000 clones, around 86% of them singletons. Specimen: peripheral blood. The TCR comes from a man aged 50 to 59 with active or convalescent COVID-19. This chain links TRBV5-1 with TRBJ1-1, with 8 nucleotides matching TRBD1. The CDR3 nucleotides are TGCGCCAGCAGCTCCCAGGGGGCTATGAACACTGAAGCTTTCTTT. Its protein is CASSSQGAMNTEAFF.